The sequence of this T cell receptor (beta chain) was determined in a study of cytomegalovirus exposure and HLA in healthy donors. Study-wide background: Samples from HLA-typed donors yielded 85 million to 95 million unique TCRs in an early data release.

V trimming: 0 bases; J trimming: 6 bases; junction bases outside the gene matches: 6. The CDR3 contains 16 residues. Germline values: CDR1 LNHDA, CDR2 SQIVND (reference sequence). Both 60 Vbeta primers and 13 Jbeta primers went into the PCR. Clones were sequenced by immunoSEQ multiplex PCR, and TCRdb holds only the in-frame ones, with some missing. The sample lists approximately 130,000 clones; about four fifths were seen once. The receptor was derived from a woman in her thirties or forties in good health and CMV-seronegative. The specimen was PBMCs. V usage is TRBV19 and J usage is TRBJ1-5; 9 positions agree with TRBD1. In DNA form, the CDR3 reads TGTGCCAGTAGTATAGATGAGACAGGGGGTCTTCAGCCCCAGCATTTT. Translating gives CASSIDETGGLQPQHF. Using reference TRBV19 and TRBJ1-5 for the parts outside the CDR3, the full variable domain is DGGITQSPKYLFRKEGQNVTLSCEQNLNHDAMYWYRQDPGQGLRLIYYSQIVNDFQKGDIAEGYSVSREKKESFPLTVTSAQKNPTAFYLCASSIDETGGLQPQHFGDGTRLSIL.